The next 2 T cell receptor beta chains were all read from a single sample in a study of blood T cell repertoires in COVID-19. Clones were sequenced by immunoSEQ multiplex PCR, and TCRdb holds only the in-frame ones, with some missing. The data contain about 270,000 clones, 88% of them seen just once; the ten biggest clones take up less than 3%. Sequenced material: PBMCs or T cells enriched from blood (not recorded which). The source of these receptors is a woman between 45 and 60 years old who had recovered from COVID-19.

The gene calls are TRBV3-1 (or the pseudogene TRBV3-2) and TRBJ2-2, with D uncertain. V lost 7 bases, J lost 8 bases, and 8 bases lay in between. This CDR3 is 11 amino acids long. Per the germline V gene, CDR1 is LGHDT and CDR2 is YNNKEL (reference sequence). The CDR3 is CASTVKGELFF. CDR3 nucleotide sequence: TGTGCCAGCACGGTGAAGGGGGAGCTGTTTTTT.

This clone was picked up one time. The chain recombines TRBV3-1 (or the pseudogene TRBV3-2) with TRBJ2-5; 8 bases map to TRBD2. Per the germline V gene, CDR1 is LGHDT and CDR2 is YNNKEL (reference sequence). CDR3 size: 14 residues. V gave up 4 bases and J gave up 5 bases; unmatched junction bases: 6. The CDR3 spells CASSPGTRSETQYF. In DNA form, the CDR3 reads TGTGCCAGCAGCCCGGGGACTAGGAGCGAGACCCAGTACTTC.